Below, 22 T cell receptor beta chains from the same sample are listed, as sequenced in a study of blood T cell repertoires in COVID-19. Profiled with immunoSEQ multiplex PCR; TCRdb holds only in-frame clones, not every one. The table shows 250,000 to 400,000 clones, with around 89% occurring only once. The sequencing input was peripheral blood. The receptors originated from a woman in her twenties or thirties with COVID-19, enrolled during active disease.

The chain combines TRBV9 with TRBJ2-3; D gene ambiguous. V lost 2 bases and J 4 bases, leaving 14 bases between the germline ends. The CDR3 totals 15 residues. Per the germline V gene, CDR1 is SGDLS and CDR2 is YYNGEE. The CDR3 region is CASSVVCLQADTQYF. DNA of the CDR3: TGTGCCAGCAGCGTCGTGTGCCTGCAGGCAGATACGCAGTATTTT.

This clone appeared once. This chain links TRBV5-1 with TRBJ2-1; 8 bases are shared with TRBD1. The V gene end was trimmed by 2 bases and the J gene end by 12 bases; junction bases not matched to a gene: 10. Germline loops: CDR1 SGHRS, CDR2 YFSETQ. The CDR3 sequence is 14 residues long. In nucleotides, the CDR3 is TGCGCCAGCAGCTTTGAATCACAGGGGGTTGGGCAGTTCTTC. Translation: CASSFESQGVGQFF. The full variable domain, with the rest looked up from reference TRBV5-1 and TRBJ2-1, is KAGVTQTPRYLIKTRGQQVTLSCSPISGHRSVSWYQQTPGQGLQFLFEYFSETQRNKGNFPGRFSGRQFSNSRSEMNVSTLELGDSALYLCASSFESQGVGQFFGPGTRLTVL.

CDR3 residues: CASSSDRGRHQPQHF. CDR3 nucleotides: TGTGCCAGCAGCAGTGACAGGGGAAGGCATCAGCCCCAGCATTTT. The genes are TRBV6-5 and TRBJ1-5; TRBD1 agrees at 8 bases. J was trimmed by 5 bases and V by 6 bases; bases with no gene match: 9. This CDR3 has 15 residues. CDR1 is MNHEY and CDR2 is SVGAGI in the germline V gene.

This clone was seen ten or more times. The CDR3 coding sequence is TGTGCCAGCAGCGTTGGACTTGGCTACACCTTC. It translates to CASSVGLGYTF. The rearrangement uses TRBV7-8 and TRBJ1-2; unclear D gene. The CDR3 consists of 11 residues. Germline CDR1 SGHVS, CDR2 FQNEAQ. V was cut by 5 bases and J by 7 bases, with 8 bases left in between. The full variable domain, with the rest looked up from reference TRBV7-8 and TRBJ1-2, is GAGVSQSPRYKVAKRGQDVALRCDPISGHVSLFWYQQALGQGPEFLTYFQNEAQLDKSGLPSDRFFAERPEGSVSTLKIQRTQQEDSAVYLCASSVGLGYTFGSGTRLTVV.

The CDR3 nucleotides are TGTGCCAGTAGTATCAGGGGACAGGGCGTTTACAATCAGCCCCAGCATTTT. Protein sequence: CASSIRGQGVYNQPQHF. This chain links TRBV19 with TRBJ1-5; 9 nucleotides line up with TRBD1. Germline values: CDR1 LNHDA, CDR2 SQIVND (reference sequence). This CDR3 contains 17 residues. The V and J ends lost 3 bases and 3 bases, in that order; junction bases with no gene match: 9.

The V and J genes are TRBV7-6 and TRBJ2-2; TRBD2 matches 9 bases. CDR1 and CDR2 (germline): SGHVS, FNYEAQ. The junction had 8 bases not matched to a gene; V was cut back by 4 bases and J by 8 bases. The length of the CDR3 is 15 residues. CDR3 nucleotide sequence: TGTGCCAGCAGCTCCGCTAGCGGGGCTACTGGGGAGCTGTTTTTT. This translates into CASSSASGATGELFF.

V and J are TRBV6-6 and TRBJ2-2; TRBD1 matches 7 bases. This CDR3 spans 15 amino acids. V gave up 0 bases and J gave up 4 bases; unmatched junction bases: 2. CDR1 and CDR2 from the germline V gene are MNHNY and SVGAGI (reference sequence). CDR3 DNA: TGTGCCAGCAGTTACTCGCCAGGGGGCACCGGGGAGCTGTTTTTT. Translating gives CASSYSPGGTGELFF.

The CDR3 here is CASSLRVLTEAFF. DNA for the CDR3: TGTGCCAGCAGCCTCCGGGTCCTCACTGAAGCTTTCTTT. This chain links TRBV6-5 with TRBJ1-1; no clear D. V was shortened by 6 bases and J by 4 bases, with 12 bases between the two germline ends. The CDR3 has 13 amino acids. Germline CDR1 reads MNHEY; CDR2 reads SVGAGI.

V usage is TRBV24-1 and J usage is TRBJ1-2; the D is unclear. This CDR3 comprises 12 residues. Germline CDR1 and CDR2: KGHDR and SFDVKD. V was shortened by 7 bases and J by 2 bases, with 7 bases between the two germline ends. DNA of the CDR3: TGTGCCACCAGCGGGATCAACTATGGCTACACCTTC. This gives the protein CATSGINYGYTF.

The rearrangement uses TRBV6-5 and TRBJ1-1; D is perhaps TRBD1 (6 bases). The CDR3 is 12 residues long. Per germline, CDR1 MNHEY and CDR2 SVGAGI. The V and J ends lost 6 bases and 4 bases respectively, with 9 bases between them. The CDR3 reads CASRDSGTEAFF. CDR3 DNA sequence: TGTGCCAGCAGGGACAGTGGCACTGAAGCTTTCTTT.

The chain carries TRBV15 and TRBJ2-7, with TRBD1 matching 10 bases. The germline gives CDR1 LNHNV, CDR2 YYDKDF (reference sequence). V shed 5 bases and J 4 bases; nucleotides not matched to a gene: 5. The CDR3 covers 14 residues. In nucleotides, the CDR3 is TGTGCCACCAGCGGCGGGACAGGGGTTTACGAGCAGTACTTC. This codes for CATSGGTGVYEQYF.

The genes are TRBV5-4 and TRBJ1-4, with D tentatively TRBD1 (5 bases). Trimming removed 4 bases at V and 5 bases at J, with 9 bases between. CDR3 length: 13 residues. Looked up from germline, CDR1 is SGHNT and CDR2 is YYREEE (reference sequence). The CDR3 loop reads CASSLGGNEKLFF. CDR3 DNA sequence: TGTGCCAGCAGCCTTGGGGGGAATGAAAAACTGTTTTTT.

The genes are TRBV7-9 and TRBJ1-2, with TRBD1 as a possible D gene (6 bases). Germline V CDR1 and CDR2: SEHNR, FQNEAQ (reference sequence). V was trimmed by 11 bases and J by 1 base, leaving 11 bases between them. The CDR3 is 12 amino acids. The CDR3 DNA follows: TGTGCCGGACGGGACAATAACTATGGCTACACCTTC. It codes for CAGRDNNYGYTF.

The rearrangement links TRBV14 to TRBJ2-5; D might be TRBD1 (5 bases). Germline lookup yields CDR1 SGHDN and CDR2 FVKESK. Trimming cost V 3 bases and J 1 base, with 15 bases left between them. The CDR3 has 16 residues. In nucleotides, the CDR3 is TGTGCCAGCAGCCAGGGGCCTGCCTGGGGCCAAGAGACCCAGTACTTC. It translates to CASSQGPAWGQETQYF.

The J gene is TRBJ1-5, the V gene TRBV2; TRBD1 agrees at 9 bases. The CDR3 has 15 residues. The germline V gene has CDR1 SNHLY and CDR2 FYNNEI. The junction had 6 bases not matched to a gene; V was cut back by 6 bases and J by 3 bases. The CDR3, as DNA: TGTGCCAGCAGCCCGGGACAGGGAGACAATCAGCCCCAGCATTTT. Translation gives CASSPGQGDNQPQHF.

The chain carries TRBV5-4 and TRBJ1-1; D is uncertain. V lost 4 bases, J lost 4 bases, and 17 bases lay in between. The CDR3 covers 15 residues. The germline gives CDR1 SGHNT, CDR2 YYREEE (reference sequence). The DNA of the CDR3 is TGTGCCAGCAGCCGCACACCTGAGGTCGGCACTGAAGCTTTCTTT. It encodes CASSRTPEVGTEAFF.

The V gene is TRBV3-1 (or the pseudogene TRBV3-2), the J gene TRBJ1-1; D may be TRBD1 (6 bases). V gave up 4 bases and J gave up 4 bases, with 7 bases separating them. Germline CDR1 reads LGHDT; CDR2 reads YNNKEL (reference sequence). This CDR3 is 12 amino acids long. The CDR3 sequence is CASSPGATEAFF. The CDR3 DNA follows: TGTGCCAGCAGCCCAGGGGCCACTGAAGCTTTCTTT.

This clone has a single count. V gene TRBV6-6 combines with J gene TRBJ1-5; a weak D match, TRBD1 (6 bases). V lost 8 bases, J lost 0 bases, and 14 bases lay in between. CDR3 length: 15 residues. CDR1 MNHNY and CDR2 SVGAGI come from the germline V gene (reference sequence). CDR3 nucleotides: TGTGCCAGCCAGAGCGGACAGTATAGCAATCAGCCCCAGCATTTT. Encoded protein: CASQSGQYSNQPQHF.

This chain uses TRBV2 with TRBJ1-1; no definite D call. V lost 9 bases and J lost 0, with 11 bases in between. Looked up from germline, CDR1 is SNHLY and CDR2 is FYNNEI. CDR3 length: 13 amino acids. The CDR3: CARQTQMNTEAFF. CDR3 DNA sequence: TGTGCCAGACAGACGCAAATGAACACTGAAGCTTTCTTT.

The chain couples TRBV6-5 to TRBJ2-2; TRBD1 matches at 12 bases. J was trimmed by 12 bases and V by 6 bases; bases with no gene match: 8. Germline values: CDR1 MNHEY, CDR2 SVGAGI. This CDR3 region has 14 residues. The CDR3 reads CASSRGTGGEKLFF. Written as DNA, the CDR3 is TGTGCCAGCAGCCGGGGGACAGGGGGCGAGAAGCTGTTTTTT.

This clone was seen just once. This chain uses TRBV10-2 with TRBJ1-1; D remains ambiguous. Trimming removed 2 bases from V and 8 bases from J, with 9 bases in between. The CDR3 extends over 12 amino acids. Germline CDR1 WSHSY, CDR2 SAAADI. In DNA form, the CDR3 reads TGCGCCAGCAGTGAGGCGCCCCGGGAAGCTTTCTTT. Amino acids: CASSEAPREAFF.

CDR3 in DNA: TGTGCCAGCAGTCCCCGACAGCCGAATCAGCCCCAGCATTTT. It translates to CASSPRQPNQPQHF. The genes are TRBV6-5 and TRBJ1-5; tentatively, D is TRBD1 (5 bases). There are 14 residues in the CDR3. Trimming stripped 5 bases from V and 4 bases from J, with 12 bases between. Germline assignment: CDR1 MNHEY and CDR2 SVGAGI.